This T cell receptor beta chain is from a study of blood T cell repertoires in COVID-19. Source study methods: Reference gene primer amplification yielded estimated nucleated cell counts. Using immunoSEQ multiplex PCR, the repertoire was profiled, and TCRdb retains in-frame clones only, with some absent. Clone size and the V and J calls come from that table; the DNA yielded D and trimming. The sample includes under 250,000 clones, approximately 86% of them seen just once. In germline, CDR1 is MNHEY, CDR2 SVGAGI. This CDR3 is 12 amino acids long. V was pared by 4 bases and J by 5 bases, with 1 base of the junction left unmatched.

The sequence was collected from a man older than 75 with acute or convalescent COVID-19. The source material was peripheral blood. This chain connects TRBV6-5 to TRBJ1-1, with TRBD1 identical over 7 bases. Written as DNA, the CDR3 is TGTGCCAGCAGTTTCAGGGGGACTGAAGCTTTCTTT. This encodes CASSFRGTEAFF.